A single sample gave rise to the 14 T cell receptor beta chains below, sequenced in a study of T-cell memory formation after mild COVID-19. TCRdb redid the calling of the 5' RACE reads with MiXCR, one entry per CDR3 protein. The data hold about 540,000 distinct CDR3 sequences, with around 20% observed a single time. The specimen sequenced was PBMCs or a T cell subset sorted from them (not recorded which). These receptors all stem from an adult woman who had mild COVID-19 (a few samples of this study predate the infection). Cell type and time point are not known.

The CDR3 sequence is CATSPALAGVSDTQYF. The CDR3 nucleotides read TGTGCCACCAGTCCCGCGCTAGCGGGAGTTTCAGATACGCAGTATTTT. The chain uses TRBV24-1 and TRBJ2-3; TRBD2 matches 10 bases. Germline V gives CDR1 KGHDR, CDR2 SFDVKD. This CDR3 is built from 16 residues. The ends lost 6 bases at V and 4 bases at J; junction bases unmatched: 9.

This rearrangement joins TRBV9 to TRBJ2-5, with D perhaps given as TRBD1 or TRBD2 (5 bases each). This CDR3 is 17 amino acids long. Germline V gene data show CDR1 as SGDLS and CDR2 as YYNGEE. V was shortened by 0 bases and J by 1 base, with 16 bases between the two germline ends. In DNA form, the CDR3 reads TGTGCCAGCAGCGTAGCAAGAGGGGAAAGGATCCAAGAGACCCAGTACTTC. Translating it yields CASSVARGERIQETQYF.

In nucleotides, the CDR3 is TGTGCCAGCAGCTTAGTTTACGGGGGCGCGTGGACTGAAGCTTTCTTT. It is translated as CASSLVYGGAWTEAFF. This chain uses TRBV7-8 with TRBJ1-1, with D maybe TRBD1 (6 bases). V lost 1 base and J lost 5, with 17 bases in between. Germline loops: CDR1 SGHVS, CDR2 FQNEAQ. The CDR3 has 16 amino acids.

The chain recombines TRBV10-3 with TRBJ2-7; the match to TRBD2 covers 9 bases. The length of the CDR3 is 13 residues. V shed 10 bases, J shed 2 bases, and the junction held 6 bases outside the gene matches. Germline V gene data show CDR1 as ENHRY and CDR2 as SYGVKD. As DNA, the CDR3 is TGTGCCACTGGGACTAGCAGTGCCTACGAGCAGTACTTC. Its translation is CATGTSSAYEQYF.

This clonotype has only a few counts. V and J are TRBV20-1 and TRBJ1-1; TRBD1 is a possible D gene (6 bases). From germline, CDR1 is DFQATT and CDR2 SNEGSKA (reference sequence). The CDR3 sequence is 11 residues long. V was clipped by 7 bases and J by 5 bases, with 11 bases between them. As DNA, the CDR3 is TGCAGTGGGGGGGCAGGGACTGAAGCTTTCTTT. Translation gives CSGGAGTEAFF.

This CDR3 is CASSLIDENTEAFF. CDR3 nucleotides: TGTGCCAGCAGCTTAATAGACGAGAACACTGAAGCTTTCTTT. The chain joins TRBV7-9 to TRBJ1-1; D unclear. Germline V gene sequence: CDR1 SEHNR, CDR2 FQNEAQ (reference sequence). Trimming took 2 bases from V and 1 from J, leaving 8 bases between them. This CDR3 region has 14 residues.

V is TRBV20-1 and J is TRBJ2-1, with D possibly being TRBD2 (5 bases). V lost 4 bases and J lost 7, with 14 bases in between. This CDR3 is built from 13 residues. CDR1 and CDR2 from the germline V gene are DFQATT and SNEGSKA (reference sequence). The CDR3 DNA is TGCAGTGCTACATTCGGGGTTAGGAATGAGCAGTTCTTC. Translation gives CSATFGVRNEQFF.

There are a few counts of this clonotype. V gene TRBV20-1 combines with J gene TRBJ2-7; 10 bases agree with TRBD1. Germline loops: CDR1 DFQATT, CDR2 SNEGSKA (reference sequence). The junction had 5 bases not matched to a gene; V was cut back by 7 bases and J by 5 bases. The CDR3 spans 12 residues. The CDR3 DNA is TGCAGTGTGGAGGACAGGGGGGACGAGCAGTACTTC. Its protein product is CSVEDRGDEQYF.

This clonotype was recorded many times. This chain connects TRBV5-1 to TRBJ2-7; D remains unclear. The V end lost 0 bases, the J end lost 1 base, and 8 bases lay between the germline ends. The CDR3 is 14 amino acids. Germline CDR1 and CDR2: SGHRS and YFSETQ. The DNA for the CDR3 is TGCGCCAGCAGCTTGGATAGCAGATCCTACGAGCAGTACTTC. Residues: CASSLDSRSYEQYF.

The J gene is TRBJ2-3, the V gene TRBV5-1, with TRBD2 matching 11 bases. The CDR3 has 15 amino acids. J gave up 7 bases and V 4 bases, and 8 bases lay outside the gene matches. Germline V gene lookup returns CDR1 SGHRS and CDR2 YFSETQ. The CDR3 spells CASSGPGLAANTQYF. As DNA, the CDR3 is TGCGCCAGCAGCGGACCGGGACTAGCGGCTAATACGCAGTATTTT. Full variable domain (outside the CDR3, taken from reference TRBV5-1 and TRBJ2-3): KAGVTQTPRYLIKTRGQQVTLSCSPISGHRSVSWYQQTPGQGLQFLFEYFSETQRNKGNFPGRFSGRQFSNSRSEMNVSTLELGDSALYLCASSGPGLAANTQYFGPGTRLTVL.

V is TRBV20-1 and J is TRBJ2-5; D unclear. This CDR3 has 13 residues. V lost 1 base, J lost 4 bases, and 10 bases lay in between. Germline-derived CDR1 and CDR2 are DFQATT and SNEGSKA (reference sequence). This chain's CDR3 is CSARGQFGETQYF. Written as DNA, the CDR3 is TGCAGTGCTAGAGGGCAGTTCGGAGAGACCCAGTACTTC.

The J gene is TRBJ2-1, the V gene TRBV7-7; 13 nucleotides agree with TRBD2. The V segment lost 4 bases and the J segment 7 bases; nucleotides outside the gene matches: 7. This CDR3 contains 16 residues. Germline CDR1 SSHAT, CDR2 FNYEAQ (reference sequence). The CDR3 region has the DNA TGTGCCAGCAGCTCCGCCCCGGGACTAGCGGGGAATGAGCAGTTCTTC. This sequence encodes CASSSAPGLAGNEQFF.

The CDR3 bases are TGTGCCAAACTAGCGGGGGGGCCCGATACGCAGTATTTT. This encodes CAKLAGGPDTQYF. This sequence joins TRBV6-8 and TRBJ2-3; the match to TRBD2 covers 13 bases. This CDR3 is built from 13 residues. In germline, CDR1 is MNHGY, CDR2 SAAAGT. V was pared by 10 bases and J by 6 bases, with 4 bases of the junction left unmatched.

The chain uses TRBV2 and TRBJ2-1; D unclear. The V and J ends lost 7 bases and 8 bases respectively, with 9 bases between them. The CDR3 runs 11 residues. Germline V gives CDR1 SNHLY, CDR2 FYNNEI. CDR3 coding DNA: TGTGCCAGCACAAAAAGCGATGAGCAGTTCTTC. Translating it yields CASTKSDEQFF.